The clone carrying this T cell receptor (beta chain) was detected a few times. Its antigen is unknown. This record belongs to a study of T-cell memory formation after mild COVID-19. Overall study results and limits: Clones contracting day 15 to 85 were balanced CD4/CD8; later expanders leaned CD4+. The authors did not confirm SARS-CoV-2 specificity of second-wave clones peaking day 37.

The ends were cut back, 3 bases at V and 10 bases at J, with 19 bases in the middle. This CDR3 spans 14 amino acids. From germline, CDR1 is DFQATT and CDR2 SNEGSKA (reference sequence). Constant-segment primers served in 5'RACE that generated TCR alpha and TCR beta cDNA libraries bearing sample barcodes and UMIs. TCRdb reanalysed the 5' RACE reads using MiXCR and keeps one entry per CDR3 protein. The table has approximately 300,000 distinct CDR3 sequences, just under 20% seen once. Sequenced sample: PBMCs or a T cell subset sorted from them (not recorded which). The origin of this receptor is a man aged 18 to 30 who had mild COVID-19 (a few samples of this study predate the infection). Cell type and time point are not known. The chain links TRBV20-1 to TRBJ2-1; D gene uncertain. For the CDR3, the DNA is TGCAGTGCTAGGACGCCGCGAATCAAACTAGAGCAGTTCTTC. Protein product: CSARTPRIKLEQFF.